This passage covers 14 T cell receptor beta chains from one sample sequenced in a study of blood T cell repertoires in COVID-19. Assay: immunoSEQ multiplex PCR; the TCRdb copy retains only in-frame clones and omits some. Altogether some 300,000 clones are present, around 89% being singletons, with the ten largest covering roughly 6%. Sequencing used peripheral blood. These TCRs come from a woman in her fifties or sixties with COVID-19, enrolled during active disease.

Note on this clone: The same CDR3 arises from other DNA sequences in this sample as well. This chain joins TRBV18 and TRBJ1-2; D is ambiguous. Germline CDR1 KGHSH, CDR2 LQKENI. The V end was cut by 3 bases, the J end by 1 base, with 6 bases between. The CDR3 is 13 amino acids. CDR3 in amino acids: CASSPADNYGYTF. The CDR3 nucleotides are TGTGCCAGCTCACCGGCGGATAACTATGGCTACACCTTC.

This sequence joins TRBV11-2 and TRBJ1-4; D is unclear. The length of the CDR3 is 14 residues. The germline CDR1 and CDR2 sequences are SGHAT and FQNNGV. Between the trimmed V and J ends, which lost 5 bases and 8 bases, there was a span of 15 bases. The DNA of the CDR3 is TGTGCCAGCAGCCCAAGAGGGATAAGGGAAAAACTGTTTTTT. It translates to CASSPRGIREKLFF.

The rearrangement links TRBV19 to TRBJ2-1; 8 nucleotides agree with TRBD2. The CDR3 extends over 16 amino acids. V lost 5 bases and J lost 4; bases outside the gene matches: 10. Germline lookup yields CDR1 LNHDA and CDR2 SQIVND (reference sequence). In DNA form, the CDR3 reads TGTGCCAGTAGTTCCTCCGGGACTAGAACATACAATGAGCAGTTCTTC. Its translation is CASSSSGTRTYNEQFF. The full variable domain, with the rest looked up from reference TRBV19 and TRBJ2-1, is DGGITQSPKYLFRKEGQNVTLSCEQNLNHDAMYWYRQDPGQGLRLIYYSQIVNDFQKGDIAEGYSVSREKKESFPLTVTSAQKNPTAFYLCASSSSGTRTYNEQFFGPGTRLTVL.

The chain couples TRBV15 to TRBJ2-2; TRBD2 matches 11 bases. V was pared by 3 bases and J by 5 bases, with 5 bases of the junction left unmatched. The germline V gene has CDR1 LNHNV and CDR2 YYDKDF (reference sequence). The CDR3 runs to 16 residues. The CDR3: CATSSPLAGATGELFF. As DNA, the CDR3 is TGTGCCACCAGCAGCCCACTAGCGGGAGCTACCGGGGAGCTGTTTTTT.

This chain uses TRBV4-3 with TRBJ1-5; no clear D gene. The CDR3 is 14 amino acids. The V gene lost 0 bases and the J gene lost 4 bases, with 7 bases spanning the gap. Germline V CDR1 and CDR2: LGHNA, YSLEER. The CDR3: CASSQDERNQPQHF. In nucleotides, the CDR3 is TGCGCCAGCAGCCAAGATGAGCGGAATCAGCCCCAGCATTTT.

The V and J genes are TRBV3-1 (or the pseudogene TRBV3-2) and TRBJ1-3; the D is unclear. The CDR3 is 16 residues long. CDR1 and CDR2 from the germline V gene are LGHDT and YNNKEL (reference sequence). The V end was cut by 0 bases, the J end by 0 bases, with 9 bases between. The CDR3 loop reads CASSQDRGYSGNTIYF. CDR3 sequence (DNA): TGTGCCAGCAGCCAAGATAGAGGATACTCTGGAAACACCATATATTTT.

The chain is built from TRBV10-2 and TRBJ2-1, with 12 bases matching TRBD2. The V and J ends lost 5 bases and 6 bases, in that order; junction bases with no gene match: 5. The CDR3 has 15 amino acids. Germline lookup yields CDR1 WSHSY and CDR2 SAAADI. CDR3 sequence reads: CASSLTSGRINEQFF. CDR3 coding DNA: TGCGCCAGCAGTCTCACTAGCGGGAGGATCAATGAGCAGTTCTTC.

A note on this clone: The sample carries other DNA sequences with the same CDR3. The V call is TRBV7-3, the J call TRBJ1-1; 9 nucleotides align to TRBD1. With V trimmed by 3 bases and J by 2 bases, 4 bases remained unmatched. This CDR3 has 15 amino acids. CDR1 SGHTA and CDR2 FQGTGA come from the germline V gene. The CDR3: CASSLLGQGNTEAFF. The CDR3 bases are TGTGCCAGCAGCTTGCTGGGACAGGGCAACACTGAAGCTTTCTTT.

The rearrangement uses TRBV18 and TRBJ2-1; D may be TRBD2 (5 bases). The CDR3 sequence is 14 residues long. V lost 0 bases and J lost 9, with 12 bases in between. Germline V CDR1 and CDR2: KGHSH, LQKENI. The CDR3 region is CASSPPGPGSEQFF. Here the CDR3 DNA reads TGTGCCAGCTCACCACCAGGGCCTGGGAGTGAGCAGTTCTTC.

A single count supports this clone. The chain joins TRBV7-7 to TRBJ2-2; D possibly corresponds to TRBD2 (6 bases). Germline CDR1 reads SSHAT; CDR2 reads FNYEAQ (reference sequence). This CDR3 has 13 residues. Trimming shortened V by 1 base and J by 7 bases, and 7 bases separated the two germline ends. The CDR3: CASSLGAGGELFF. CDR3 DNA sequence: TGTGCCAGCAGCTTAGGAGCGGGCGGGGAGCTGTTTTTT. Using reference TRBV7-7 and TRBJ2-2 for the parts outside the CDR3, the full variable domain is GAGVSQSPRYKVTKRGQDVTLRCDPISSHATLYWYQQALGQGPEFLTYFNYEAQPDKSGLPSDRFSAERPEGSISTLTIQRTEQRDSAMYRCASSLGAGGELFFGEGSRLTVL.

The chain carries TRBV19 and TRBJ1-3; D possibly corresponds to TRBD1 (6 bases). CDR3 length: 15 amino acids. Germline V CDR1 and CDR2: LNHDA, SQIVND (reference sequence). V was pared by 0 bases and J by 5 bases, with 11 bases between. The CDR3 is CASSIEPRGRNTIYF. The CDR3 bases are TGTGCCAGTAGTATAGAGCCCAGGGGAAGAAACACCATATATTTT.

This clone showed up just once. This chain links TRBV11-1 with TRBJ2-7; 8 bases map to TRBD2. Trimming removed 0 bases from V and 3 bases from J; junction bases left unmatched: 7. Germline values: CDR1 SGHAT, CDR2 FQDESV (reference sequence). This CDR3 spans 16 amino acids. As DNA, the CDR3 is TGTGCCAGCAGCTTAGCGGGCAGCGGGAGAATCTACGAGCAGTACTTC. Amino acids: CASSLAGSGRIYEQYF.

The chain combines TRBV7-2 with TRBJ2-1; 8 bases agree with TRBD2. The V segment lost 5 bases and the J segment 6 bases; nucleotides outside the gene matches: 12. This CDR3 has 16 amino acids. Germline loops: CDR1 SGHTA, CDR2 FQGNSA. The CDR3: CASSLGVGAGANEQFF. CDR3 in DNA: TGTGCCAGCAGCCTAGGCGTTGGAGCGGGAGCCAATGAGCAGTTCTTC.

V is TRBV11-3 and J is TRBJ2-5; 10 bases fit TRBD2. J lost 2 bases, V lost 4 bases, and 4 bases had no gene match. The CDR3 sequence is 15 residues long. Germline V CDR1 and CDR2: SGHNT, YENEEA. The CDR3 loop is CASSSGTSVQETQYF. CDR3 DNA: TGTGCCAGCAGCTCAGGGACTAGCGTACAAGAGACCCAGTACTTC.